This TCR beta chain appears in the sequencing data of a study of cytomegalovirus exposure and HLA in healthy donors. These donors counted as nominally healthy when sampled, but unrecorded immune exposures were likely. PCR amplification relied on 60 Vbeta primers (plus 13 Jbeta primers). Sequencing was performed with immunoSEQ multiplex PCR; in TCRdb, only in-frame clones are kept and a portion is missing. The sample has 110,000 to 150,000 clones, around 80% seen once. Points on this clone: Its antigen is undetermined.

There are 14 residues in the CDR3. Germline CDR1 is MNHEY and CDR2 is SVGAGI. V gave up 0 bases and J gave up 8 bases, with 10 bases separating them. The study, taken as a whole, reports: It is likely that the observed cluster of highly shared sequence variants was a sequencing artifact. Follow-up analysis found HLA locus-dependent TCR association rates, highest for DRB1 and lowest for HLA-C. Testing in vitro showed a few CMV-associated chains specific for CMV antigens.

The clonotype comes from a man younger than 35 in good health and CMV-seropositive. The specimen was PBMCs. The chain is built from TRBV6-5 and TRBJ2-2, with D tentatively TRBD1 (5 bases). CDR3 DNA: TGTGCCAGCAGTTACTCGACTGGGGCGGGGGAGCTGTTTTTT. Residues: CASSYSTGAGELFF.